The 26 T cell receptor beta chains reported below all come from one sample, sequenced in a study of shared clonotypes between healthy human individuals. Method: immunoSEQ multiplex PCR; TCRdb's copy keeps in-frame clones and lacks some. The table lists about 490,000 clones, about 82% of them singletons, with over 10% in the top ten. What was sequenced was PBMCs. These receptors originate from a woman aged 35 to 49 in good health. Some clones in this sample may be carry-over from other donors' samples.

This clone was seen only a few times. This chain connects TRBV28 to TRBJ1-4; no clear D gene. The CDR3 length is 14 residues. The germline V gene encodes CDR1 MDHEN and CDR2 SYDVKM. V lost 0 bases, J lost 2 bases, and 4 bases lay in between. The CDR3 DNA follows: TGTGCCAGCAGTTTATGGGACACTAATGAAAAACTGTTTTTT. It translates to CASSLWDTNEKLFF.

This clone was found a few times. The genes are TRBV19 and TRBJ2-1, with 8 bases fitting TRBD1. Germline V gives CDR1 LNHDA, CDR2 SQIVND (reference sequence). Trimming cost V 7 bases and J 3 bases; bases outside gene matches: 5. There are 14 residues in the CDR3. The CDR3 region has the DNA TGTGCCAGTACGGACAGGGTAGACTACAATGAGCAGTTCTTC. The encoded protein is CASTDRVDYNEQFF.

In its sample, this clone was seen once. V gene TRBV27 combines with J gene TRBJ2-5, with no clear D. V shed 10 bases and J shed 6 bases, with 18 bases lying between them. Germline lookup yields CDR1 MNHEY and CDR2 SMNVEV (reference sequence). CDR3 length: 13 residues. The CDR3 sequence is CATKGVRQKTQYF. The CDR3 nucleotides are TGTGCCACAAAAGGAGTGCGTCAGAAGACCCAGTACTTC.

The CDR3: CASSIEAGANVLTF. The CDR3 DNA sequence: TGTGCCAGTAGTATAGAGGCTGGGGCCAACGTCCTGACTTTC. The gene calls are TRBV19 and TRBJ2-6; D gene unclear. The V gene lost 0 bases and the J gene lost 2 bases, with 2 bases spanning the gap. The CDR3 is 14 amino acids. Germline lookup yields CDR1 LNHDA and CDR2 SQIVND (reference sequence).

The chain uses TRBV6-5 and TRBJ2-3; TRBD2 matches 9 bases. This CDR3 has 14 residues. V lost 7 bases and J lost 1; bases outside the gene matches: 3. Per germline, CDR1 MNHEY and CDR2 SVGAGI. CDR3 amino acids: CASNRLAGTDTQYF. For the CDR3, the DNA is TGTGCCAGCAACAGACTAGCGGGCACAGATACGCAGTATTTT.

The V and J genes are TRBV7-9 and TRBJ1-1; D gene uncertain. The CDR3 loop spans 14 amino acids. The germline V and J ends were trimmed by 1 base and 0 bases, with 6 bases remaining between them. Per the germline V gene, CDR1 is SEHNR and CDR2 is FQNEAQ (reference sequence). In nucleotides, the CDR3 is TGTGCCAGCAGCTTAGAGGGAGTGAACACTGAAGCTTTCTTT. Translated: CASSLEGVNTEAFF.

The chain joins TRBV7-2 to TRBJ2-1; 7 nucleotides align to TRBD2. V trimming: 1 base; J trimming: 11 bases; junction bases outside the gene matches: 5. This CDR3 region has 13 residues. Germline values: CDR1 SGHTA, CDR2 FQGNSA. CDR3 DNA sequence: TGTGCCAGCAGCTTAGTGGCGGGAGAGAAGCAGTTCTTC. The encoded protein is CASSLVAGEKQFF.

The chain is built from TRBV6-6 and TRBJ2-2; 10 bases fit TRBD2. V gave up 6 bases and J gave up 8 bases; unmatched junction bases: 3. Germline assignment: CDR1 MNHNY and CDR2 SVGAGI (reference sequence). The CDR3 is made up of 13 amino acids. The CDR3: CASREREGGELFF. The CDR3 region has the DNA TGTGCCAGCAGGGAGCGGGAGGGGGGGGAGCTGTTTTTT.

There are a few counts of this clone. This may stem from a read error, because a much larger clone lies one nucleotide away. Other nucleotide sequences from this sample produce the same CDR3. The chain combines TRBV29-1 with TRBJ1-1; the match to TRBD1 covers 7 bases. CDR3 length equals 12 residues. Germline V CDR1 and CDR2: SQVTM, ANQGSEA. The chain's CDR3 is CSVDRALTEAFF. DNA for the CDR3: TGCAGTGTTGACAGGGCTCTCACTGAAGCTTTCTTT.

The J gene is TRBJ2-2, the V gene TRBV7-7; possible D gene TRBD1, 6 bases. The CDR3 length is 15 residues. CDR1 SSHAT and CDR2 FNYEAQ come from the germline V gene (reference sequence). The ends were cut back, 5 bases at V and 5 bases at J, with 15 bases in the middle. This CDR3 is CASSASPQGTGELFF. The CDR3 DNA reads as TGTGCCAGCAGCGCCAGTCCTCAGGGGACCGGGGAGCTGTTTTTT.

The chain uses TRBV29-1 and TRBJ2-3; the D gene could be TRBD1 or TRBD2 (5 bases each). From germline, CDR1 is SQVTM and CDR2 ANQGSEA. The CDR3 extends over 11 amino acids. Trimming removed 6 bases from V and 6 bases from J, with 10 bases in between. CDR3 bases: TGCAGCGTAGGCAGGGAGGATACGCAGTATTTT. As protein: CSVGREDTQYF.

The sample holds one count of this clone. The DNA for the CDR3 is TGCGCCAGCAGCCCGCTCCGGGACAGCATAAACAATGAGCAGTTCTTC. Protein product: CASSPLRDSINNEQFF. The rearrangement links TRBV5-1 to TRBJ2-1; 7 nucleotides agree with TRBD1. Germline CDR1 SGHRS, CDR2 YFSETQ. V was pared by 4 bases and J by 5 bases, with 12 bases of the junction left unmatched. This CDR3 comprises 16 residues.

This clone was seen just once. This sequence joins TRBV6-6 and TRBJ2-7; TRBD2 matches at 9 bases. This CDR3 has 16 residues. From germline, CDR1 is MNHNY and CDR2 SVGAGI (reference sequence). With V trimmed by 2 bases and J by 5 bases, 10 bases remained unmatched. In DNA form, the CDR3 reads TGTGCCAGCAGTTACGCGAGATTAGCGGGAGCCCACGAGCAGTACTTC. As protein: CASSYARLAGAHEQYF.

This clone was recorded only once. The genes are TRBV11-2 and TRBJ1-4, with D uncertain. Germline V gene lookup returns CDR1 SGHAT and CDR2 FQNNGV. V lost 5 bases and J 7 bases, leaving 11 bases between the germline ends. The CDR3 is made up of 13 amino acids. The CDR3 sequence is CASSARRVEKLFF. CDR3 bases: TGTGCCAGCAGCGCAAGGAGGGTTGAAAAACTGTTTTTT. Full variable domain (outside the CDR3, taken from reference TRBV11-2 and TRBJ1-4): EAGVAQSPRYKIIEKRQSVAFWCNPISGHATLYWYQQILGQGPKLLIQFQNNGVVDDSQLPKDRFSAERLKGVDSTLKIQPAKLEDSAVYLCASSARRVEKLFFGSGTQLSVL.

V and J are TRBV2 and TRBJ2-7; TRBD1 matches at 7 bases. CDR3 size: 13 residues. With V trimmed by 6 bases and J by 7 bases, 9 bases remained unmatched. CDR1 SNHLY and CDR2 FYNNEI come from the germline V gene. The CDR3 sequence is CASRPGQYGEQYF. Here the CDR3 DNA reads TGTGCCAGCAGGCCGGGACAGTACGGGGAGCAGTACTTC.

To note about this clone: A far larger clone is off by one base, so a read error is likely. This rearrangement joins TRBV11-2 to TRBJ2-2, with 7 bases that match TRBD1. The germline V gene encodes CDR1 SGHAT and CDR2 FQNNGV. The CDR3 has 15 residues. CDR3 coding DNA: TGTGCCAGCAGCTTATTGACAGGGAACGCCGGGGAGCTGTTTTTT. It codes for CASSLLTGNAGELFF.

The CDR3 region is CASSPSGAGQYF. The CDR3 coding sequence is TGTGCCAGCAGCCCCTCGGGGGCTGGGCAGTACTTC. The gene calls are TRBV7-3 and TRBJ2-7; perhaps D is TRBD1 or TRBD2 (6 bases each). Germline values: CDR1 SGHTA, CDR2 FQGTGA. V dropped 5 bases and J dropped 9 bases, with 14 bases sitting between them. The CDR3 loop spans 12 amino acids.

The genes are TRBV28 and TRBJ1-2, with 7 nucleotides matching TRBD1. V trimming: 2 bases; J trimming: 4 bases; junction bases outside the gene matches: 7. CDR1 is MDHEN, CDR2 SYDVKM, per germline. The CDR3 consists of 15 residues. In DNA form, the CDR3 reads TGTGCCAGCAGTTTACCCGGACAGGTTACCTATGGCTACACCTTC. Protein product: CASSLPGQVTYGYTF.

As concerns this clone: A much larger clone lies a single base off, so this may be a read error. This sequence joins TRBV4-1 and TRBJ2-2; D may be TRBD1 or TRBD2 (5 bases each). The CDR3 is 14 amino acids. CDR1 is MGHRA, CDR2 YSYEKL, per germline. The DNA of the CDR3 is TGCGCCAGCAGCCAACCTGGACACCCCGGGGAGCTGCTTTTT. It translates to CASSQPGHPGELLF.

This chain connects TRBV27 to TRBJ1-1; unclear D gene. The V end lost 6 bases, the J end lost 1 base, and 12 bases lay between the germline ends. This CDR3 region has 14 residues. CDR1 MNHEY and CDR2 SMNVEV come from the germline V gene (reference sequence). The CDR3 nucleotides are TGTGCCAGCAGATTGCCAGGACCGAACACTGAAGCTTTCTTT. Amino acids: CASRLPGPNTEAFF.

The genes are TRBV19 and TRBJ2-7; TRBD1 matches 9 bases. CDR1 is LNHDA, CDR2 SQIVND, per germline (reference sequence). This CDR3 region has 15 residues. J gave up 2 bases and V 3 bases, and 5 bases lay outside the gene matches. The CDR3 nucleotides are TGTGCCAGTAGTATCACCCGGACAGGGGCCTACGAGCAGTACTTC. It yields the protein CASSITRTGAYEQYF.

The chain combines TRBV28 with TRBJ2-7, with TRBD1 matching 8 bases. The CDR3 spans 16 residues. CDR1 MDHEN and CDR2 SYDVKM come from the germline V gene. V trimming: 7 bases; J trimming: 3 bases; junction bases outside the gene matches: 14. The CDR3 DNA reads TGTGCCAGCAAGCACGTCTTCAGGGGGCGCGTCTACGAGCAGTACTTC. As protein: CASKHVFRGRVYEQYF.

The chain employs TRBV7-8 and TRBJ2-1, with 8 bases lining up with TRBD1. The trim removed 5 bases at V and 3 bases at J, leaving 12 bases unmatched. The CDR3 is 17 residues long. The V gene's germline CDR1 is SGHVS and CDR2 FQNEAQ. The CDR3, as DNA: TGTGCCAGCAGCGGGCGACAGGGGAACATATTCTACAATGAGCAGTTCTTC. Translation gives CASSGRQGNIFYNEQFF.

The chain combines TRBV21-1 with TRBJ2-7; the DNA was not used to check the table's D call, TRBD1. TRBV21-1 is flagged as a pseudogene. CDR3 length: 15 amino acids. The chain's CDR3 is CASSTGTEKSYEQYF. CDR3 bases: TGTGCCAGCAGCACCGGGACAGAAAAATCCTACGAGCAGTACTTC.

Details on this clone: A junction end diverges from the germline sequence, so it may reflect a read error. This same CDR3 is encoded by further DNA sequences in the sample. The rearrangement uses TRBV19 and TRBJ1-4, with 8 bases that match TRBD1. The CDR3 contains 13 residues. CDR1 and CDR2 (germline): LNHDA, SQIVND (reference sequence). This chain's CDR3 is CASSLGQGEKLFF. The CDR3, as DNA: TGTGCCAGTAGTTTAGGACAGGGAGAAAAGCTGTTTTTT.

The V call is TRBV4-3, the J call TRBJ2-2; 7 nucleotides agree with TRBD1. Germline V gene sequence: CDR1 LGHNA, CDR2 YSLEER. This CDR3 comprises 18 residues. V gave up 1 base and J gave up 0 bases; unmatched junction bases: 8. Here the CDR3 DNA reads TGCGCCAGCAGCCAAGGAACTCCGGGACAGACGAACACCGGGGAGCTGTTTTTT. Protein sequence: CASSQGTPGQTNTGELFF.